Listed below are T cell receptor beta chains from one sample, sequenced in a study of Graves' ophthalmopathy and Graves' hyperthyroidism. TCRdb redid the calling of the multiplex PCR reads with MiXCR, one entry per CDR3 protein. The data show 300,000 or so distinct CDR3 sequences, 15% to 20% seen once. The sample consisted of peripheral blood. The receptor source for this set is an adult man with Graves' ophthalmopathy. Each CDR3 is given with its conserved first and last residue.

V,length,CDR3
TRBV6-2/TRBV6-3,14,CASSQTGGGQPQHF
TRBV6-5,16,CASSYSSGLLNEKLFF
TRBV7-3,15,CASSKNRGRGETQYF
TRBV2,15,CASSDPLAGAYEQYF
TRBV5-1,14,CASSLMGAVTEAFF
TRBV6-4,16,CASSDRRPQGYYEQYF
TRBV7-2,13,CASSPVGLSGYTF
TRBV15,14,CATSRVRMNTEAFF
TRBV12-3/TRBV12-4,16,CASSPQRVRASTEAFF
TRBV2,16,CASRYFAQGTTYGYTF
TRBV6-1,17,CASSDVSTYRGQNIQYF
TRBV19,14,CASSSGRFQETQYF
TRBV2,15,CASRETGGLITALHF
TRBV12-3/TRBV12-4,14,CASSSTGVEYEQYF
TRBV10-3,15,CAISEGSQGGVEQYF
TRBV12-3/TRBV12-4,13,CASSFRGQETQYF
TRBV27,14,CASSPRTSLETQYF
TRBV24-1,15,CATSDGGTVKETQYF
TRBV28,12,CASIIGSAGPSF
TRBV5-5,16,CASSILDTVGNTEAFF
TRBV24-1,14,CATSDFGGVDTQYF
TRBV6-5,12,CASSSNNQPQHF
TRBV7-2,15,CASSWTGGWNQPQHF